This T cell receptor (beta chain) came from a study of blood T cells in healthy people across ages. Points from the study as a whole: Observed TCR beta diversity per million T cells went down as age went up. This fall followed a roughly linear course with age. Compared with aged donors, long-lived donors showed fewer expanded clones, suggesting selection.

In its sample, this clonotype was seen a few times. The antigen remains undetermined. With a J-beta primer mix and a sample-barcoded 5' primer, a second PCR ran about 7 to 12 cycles. Using its own MiXCR run on the 5' RACE reads, TCRdb lists one record per CDR3 protein. The sample carries about 800,000 distinct CDR3 sequences, 20% to 30% recorded once. The germline V gene has CDR1 LGHDT and CDR2 YNNKEL (reference sequence). V lost 9 bases, J lost 6 bases, and 5 bases stayed unmatched. The CDR3 totals 12 residues. The same specimen was also included in a second study, on T cells of mothers and their children. That report notes: Thymic selection molds TCR recombination output in much the same way for related pairs as for unrelated pairs.

The chain combines TRBV3-1 with TRBJ2-7; 10 bases align to TRBD1. Sequenced material: blood. The TCR was taken from a boy aged 10-17 years in good health. This CDR3 is CASGTGVAEQYF. The CDR3 nucleotides read TGTGCCAGTGGGACAGGGGTCGCCGAGCAGTACTTC.